The 32 T cell receptor beta chains presented below share a single source sample, sequenced in a study of T-cell reconstitution after alpha-beta-depleted transplantation in children. Unique molecular identifiers featured in how the TCRbeta library was prepared. TCRdb reanalysed the PCR reads using MiXCR and keeps one entry per CDR3 protein. The sample comprises nearly 550,000 distinct CDR3 sequences, about 18% of which are singletons, and 3.3% rests with the top ten. Sequencing was performed on PBMCs from the stem cell graft donor, taken from the stem cell graft. All receptors derive from a human donor who donated a stem cell graft to a child with acute lymphoblastic leukemia.

The chain couples TRBV18 to TRBJ1-4; D gene ambiguous. V was cut by 4 bases and J by 6 bases, with 12 bases left in between. This CDR3 has 14 residues. CDR1 is KGHSH, CDR2 LQKENI, per germline. This chain's CDR3 is CASSRSFIDEKLFF. CDR3 DNA sequence: TGTGCCAGCTCACGGAGCTTCATCGATGAAAAACTGTTTTTT.

The V gene is TRBV2, the J gene TRBJ2-1, with D possibly being TRBD1 (6 bases). Looked up from germline, CDR1 is SNHLY and CDR2 is FYNNEI. This CDR3 region has 15 residues. Trimming took off 4 bases at V and 8 bases at J, with 18 bases between the two ends. The CDR3 spells CASSGGGRGSDEQFF. The CDR3 DNA sequence: TGTGCCAGCAGTGGAGGGGGAAGGGGGTCCGATGAGCAGTTCTTC.

This clonotype was observed many times. The chain has TRBV5-1 and TRBJ1-1; D unclear. The V end was cut by 3 bases, the J end by 4 bases, with 13 bases between. Germline V gene sequence: CDR1 SGHRS, CDR2 YFSETQ. CDR3 length: 14 amino acids. CDR3 coding DNA: TGCGCCAGCAGCTCCAAGGGTCGGCGCACTGAAGCTTTCTTT. It translates to CASSSKGRRTEAFF.

This clonotype was picked up a small number of times. The rearrangement uses TRBV5-1 and TRBJ1-2; no firm D call. Germline V gene sequence: CDR1 SGHRS, CDR2 YFSETQ. V was trimmed by 0 bases and J by 9 bases, leaving 21 bases between them. The CDR3 covers 16 residues. DNA for the CDR3: TGCGCCAGCAGCTTGGATGGTGGCAGGACGAGGAAGCGCTACACCTTC. Its translation is CASSLDGGRTRKRYTF.

This clonotype was seen a handful of times. The chain has TRBV6-5 and TRBJ2-3; D uncertain. V lost 4 bases and J 5 bases, leaving 19 bases between the germline ends. The germline V gene has CDR1 MNHEY and CDR2 SVGAGI. CDR3 length: 16 residues. The CDR3 bases are TGTGCCAGCAGTTTGGGTTCGGCTCCCCACCAAGATACGCAGTATTTT. This codes for CASSLGSAPHQDTQYF.

This clonotype has ten or more counts. V and J are TRBV29-1 and TRBJ2-3; 10 bases match TRBD2. V dropped 6 bases and J dropped 3; count of bases not matched to a gene: 6. The CDR3 has 14 residues. Germline V lookup: CDR1 SQVTM, CDR2 ANQGSEA. CDR3 DNA: TGCAGCGTCCTTCTAGCGGGAGTAACAGATACGCAGTATTTT. This codes for CSVLLAGVTDTQYF.

V and J are TRBV5-6 and TRBJ2-7; D not resolved. The V gene lost 0 bases and the J gene lost 7 bases, with 11 bases spanning the gap. Looked up from germline, CDR1 is SGHDT and CDR2 is YYEEEE. CDR3 size: 13 residues. The DNA of the CDR3 is TGTGCCAGCAGCTTGGTGGCATCTGGGGAGCAGTACTTC. This codes for CASSLVASGEQYF.

This clonotype was counted at least ten times. The chain couples TRBV29-1 to TRBJ2-2; D unresolved. Trimming left V 0 bases short and J 4 bases short, with 12 bases between. The CDR3 extends over 15 amino acids. Germline assignment: CDR1 SQVTM and CDR2 ANQGSEA. The DNA of the CDR3 is TGCAGCGTTGAAGATTGGATCTCGGGCACCGGGGAGCTGTTTTTT. Protein sequence: CSVEDWISGTGELFF.

V gene TRBV29-1 combines with J gene TRBJ1-1; weak D call: TRBD1 (5 bases). Per the germline V gene, CDR1 is SQVTM and CDR2 is ANQGSEA. The V end was cut by 5 bases, the J end by 8 bases, with 18 bases between. CDR3 length: 13 amino acids. In nucleotides, the CDR3 is TGCAGCGTTTTTGACCATAGACAGTCAGAAGCTTTCTTT. Translating it yields CSVFDHRQSEAFF.

The chain recombines TRBV20-1 with TRBJ2-1; a weak D match, TRBD1 (6 bases). Germline CDR1 and CDR2: DFQATT and SNEGSKA (reference sequence). CDR3 length: 14 amino acids. Trimming removed 6 bases at V and 1 base at J, with 13 bases between. CDR3 sequence reads: CSAHDRRSYNEQFF. CDR3 coding DNA: TGCAGTGCCCACGACAGGAGGTCCTACAATGAGCAGTTCTTC.

This clonotype showed up just a few times. V is TRBV27 and J is TRBJ2-7; D uncertain. CDR1 and CDR2 (germline): MNHEY, SMNVEV (reference sequence). Between the trimmed V and J ends, which lost 5 bases and 3 bases, there was a span of 8 bases. The CDR3 contains 12 residues. The CDR3, as DNA: TGTGCCAGCAGTAACCAAGGCTACGAGCAGTACTTC. It translates to CASSNQGYEQYF.

The chain links TRBV20-1 to TRBJ2-7, with D perhaps matching TRBD1 (6 bases). The CDR3 is 15 amino acids. The V gene lost 0 bases and the J gene lost 3 bases, with 15 bases spanning the gap. CDR1 and CDR2 from the germline V gene are DFQATT and SNEGSKA (reference sequence). The CDR3 loop reads CSARDDRDNFYEQYF. The CDR3 nucleotides read TGCAGTGCTAGAGACGACCGGGACAATTTCTACGAGCAGTACTTC.

This clonotype was found a few times. The chain employs TRBV5-1 and TRBJ1-1, with D uncertain. Germline loops: CDR1 SGHRS, CDR2 YFSETQ. CDR3 size: 15 residues. V lost 0 bases and J 1 base, leaving 10 bases between the germline ends. Written as DNA, the CDR3 is TGCGCCAGCAGCTTGGCCGTTTATGGGAACACTGAAGCTTTCTTT. It specifies CASSLAVYGNTEAFF.

This clonotype was counted between two and nine times. The rearrangement joins TRBV27 to TRBJ1-2; 7 bases are a match to TRBD1. V was pared by 5 bases and J by 4 bases, with 7 bases of the junction left unmatched. The CDR3 extends over 14 amino acids. Germline CDR1 reads MNHEY; CDR2 reads SMNVEV (reference sequence). CDR3 DNA sequence: TGTGCCAGCAGTCCCGAGACAGGGACCTATGGCTACACCTTC. It specifies CASSPETGTYGYTF.

This clonotype has just a few counts. The gene calls are TRBV4-1 and TRBJ2-2; no firm D call. V shed 5 bases and J shed 3 bases, with 7 bases lying between them. Germline lookup yields CDR1 MGHRA and CDR2 YSYEKL. The CDR3 runs 13 residues. CDR3 amino acids: CASSDYDTGELFF. In DNA form, the CDR3 reads TGCGCCAGCAGCGATTATGACACCGGGGAGCTGTTTTTT.

This clonotype came up a few times. The chain couples TRBV20-1 to TRBJ2-1, with TRBD2 matching over 11 bases. This CDR3 spans 18 amino acids. After removal of 6 bases from V and 0 bases from J, the junction contained 13 bases not matched to a gene. Germline V gene sequence: CDR1 DFQATT, CDR2 SNEGSKA (reference sequence). Here the CDR3 DNA reads TGCAGTGCCCGTCGGAAGACTAGCGGGAAGAGCTCCTACAATGAGCAGTTCTTC. Translated: CSARRKTSGKSSYNEQFF.

This clonotype occurred a few times. V usage is TRBV20-1 and J usage is TRBJ2-3, with 9 bases identical to TRBD1. CDR1 is DFQATT and CDR2 is SNEGSKA in the germline V gene (reference sequence). V was pared by 0 bases and J by 3 bases, with 10 bases of the junction left unmatched. The CDR3 loop spans 17 amino acids. CDR3 sequence reads: CSARDPGGTGWTDTQYF. The CDR3 bases are TGCAGTGCTAGAGATCCCGGAGGGACAGGGTGGACAGATACGCAGTATTTT.

This clonotype was counted between two and nine times. This chain joins TRBV15 and TRBJ2-3, with no clear D. The V end was cut by 5 bases, the J end by 6 bases, with 9 bases between. The germline gives CDR1 LNHNV, CDR2 YYDKDF (reference sequence). The CDR3 extends over 12 amino acids. DNA for the CDR3: TGTGCCACCAGCGATTCAACGGATACGCAGTATTTT. Translated: CATSDSTDTQYF.

This clonotype was counted only a few times. The chain links TRBV5-1 to TRBJ1-2; TRBD1 matches at 9 bases. Losses at the gene ends were 4 bases for V and 4 bases for J; bases not matched to a gene: 5. Per the germline V gene, CDR1 is SGHRS and CDR2 is YFSETQ. The CDR3 consists of 14 residues. The CDR3 sequence: CASSEGQGIYGYTF. The CDR3 DNA reads as TGCGCCAGCAGCGAAGGACAGGGGATCTATGGCTACACCTTC.

A remark on this clonotype: Compared with germline, one end of the junction differs, possibly owing to a read error. This rearrangement joins TRBV5-1 to TRBJ2-7; possibly TRBD1 for D (6 bases). This CDR3 is built from 13 residues. Germline CDR1 and CDR2: SGHRS and YFSETQ. The CDR3 is CVSRQDLSYEQYF. CDR3 nucleotides: TGCGTCAGCAGACAGGACCTCTCCTACGAGCAGTACTTC.

The sample holds a few counts of this clonotype. The chain carries TRBV20-1 and TRBJ1-2; 10 bases map to TRBD1. J gave up 6 bases and V 0 bases, and 7 bases lay outside the gene matches. Germline V gene sequence: CDR1 DFQATT, CDR2 SNEGSKA (reference sequence). The length of the CDR3 is 15 residues. The CDR3 bases are TGCAGTGCTAGAGATATCGGGACAGGGGAGAATGGCTACACCTTC. Translated, it gives CSARDIGTGENGYTF.

The chain recombines TRBV5-5 with TRBJ1-2, with a possible D match to TRBD1 (5 bases). This CDR3 contains 14 residues. Deletions cut 2 bases from V and 6 bases from J, with 14 bases between. Germline CDR1 and CDR2: SGHKS and YYEKEE (reference sequence). CDR3 nucleotides: TGTGCCAGCAGCTTTCCTGGGGCAGGGAATGGCTACACCTTC. The encoded protein is CASSFPGAGNGYTF.

The V call is TRBV4-1, the J call TRBJ2-7; no definite D call. Germline values: CDR1 MGHRA, CDR2 YSYEKL. CDR3 size: 14 residues. The ends were cut back, 1 base at V and 3 bases at J, with 10 bases in the middle. The chain's CDR3 is CASSQVISVYEQYF. CDR3 bases: TGCGCCAGCAGCCAAGTAATCAGCGTCTACGAGCAGTACTTC.

In its sample, this clonotype was seen many times. The V gene is TRBV4-1, the J gene TRBJ1-1; no definite D call. From germline, CDR1 is MGHRA and CDR2 YSYEKL. The CDR3 has 14 amino acids. Trimming pared 2 bases from V and 1 base from J, leaving 8 bases between. In DNA, the CDR3 is TGCGCCAGCAGCCAATTACAGAGGAACACTGAAGCTTTCTTT. Its translation: CASSQLQRNTEAFF.

This chain links TRBV2 with TRBJ2-2; D gene unclear. The germline gives CDR1 SNHLY, CDR2 FYNNEI. This CDR3 is 13 amino acids long. Trimming took off 10 bases at V and 2 bases at J, with 11 bases between the two ends. The CDR3 bases are TGTGCCACCCGGGCCTTCAACACCGGGGAGCTGTTTTTT. This translates into CATRAFNTGELFF.

V is TRBV9 and J is TRBJ1-1; TRBD1 is a possible D gene (5 bases). The V gene lost 3 bases and the J gene lost 2 bases, with 14 bases spanning the gap. The CDR3 is made up of 15 amino acids. Looked up from germline, CDR1 is SGDLS and CDR2 is YYNGEE. The CDR3, as DNA: TGTGCCAGCAGCGGCGGGGGACGGTACAACACTGAAGCTTTCTTT. It is translated as CASSGGGRYNTEAFF.

The chain uses TRBV7-9 and TRBJ2-7; TRBD1 matches 9 bases. Germline CDR1 is SEHNR and CDR2 is FQNEAQ (reference sequence). CDR3 length equals 13 residues. The V segment lost 4 bases and the J segment 9 bases; nucleotides outside the gene matches: 7. In DNA, the CDR3 is TGTGCCAGCAGCTACTGGACAGGGGTGGGGCAGTACTTC. Its translation: CASSYWTGVGQYF.

The rearrangement joins TRBV4-1 to TRBJ1-6, with a possible D match to TRBD1 (6 bases). V lost 1 base, J lost 6 bases, and 10 bases lay in between. The CDR3 contains 15 residues. Germline V CDR1 and CDR2: MGHRA, YSYEKL. In DNA, the CDR3 is TGCGCCAGCAGCCAAGCAACAGGGCTTAATTCACCCCTCCACTTT. This gives the protein CASSQATGLNSPLHF.

This clonotype occurred a few times. The V gene is TRBV15, the J gene TRBJ2-3; D might be TRBD2 (5 bases). The CDR3 length is 15 residues. Germline CDR1 is LNHNV and CDR2 is YYDKDF (reference sequence). Trimming shortened V by 1 base and J by 0 bases, and 8 bases separated the two germline ends. The CDR3 coding sequence is TGTGCCACCAGCAGAGTCGGGGTGAGCACAGATACGCAGTATTTT. Residues: CATSRVGVSTDTQYF.

This chain joins TRBV20-1 and TRBJ2-3; D is unresolved. The germline V gene encodes CDR1 DFQATT and CDR2 SNEGSKA (reference sequence). The CDR3 is 13 amino acids. The ends were cut back, 3 bases at V and 2 bases at J, with 9 bases in the middle. The CDR3 here is CSARDTSTDTQYF. DNA of the CDR3: TGCAGTGCTAGGGATACGTCCACAGATACGCAGTATTTT.

The chain uses TRBV5-8 and TRBJ1-2, with D perhaps TRBD1 (5 bases). This CDR3 comprises 14 residues. CDR1 is SGHTS and CDR2 is YDEGEE in the germline V gene. V was clipped by 0 bases and J by 4 bases, with 10 bases between them. CDR3 residues: CASSLAGQTYGYTF. The CDR3 region has the DNA TGTGCCAGCAGCTTGGCAGGGCAGACCTATGGCTACACCTTC.

This chain links TRBV5-1 with TRBJ2-6; TRBD1 matches at 11 bases. J gave up 3 bases and V 3 bases, and 11 bases lay outside the gene matches. The CDR3 totals 19 residues. CDR1 SGHRS and CDR2 YFSETQ come from the germline V gene. The CDR3 sequence is CASSSYRDRGANGANVLTF. The CDR3 coding sequence is TGCGCCAGCAGCTCCTATAGGGACAGGGGGGCTAATGGGGCCAACGTCCTGACTTTC.